This TCR beta chain was obtained from a study of blood T cell repertoires in COVID-19. As for the study in general: The origin of the acute and convalescent COVID-19 samples was the United States, Italy and Spain. The cDNA or gDNA used as material had been derived from T cells, B-cell-depleted T cells, or PBMCs.

With 2 bases removed from V and 4 bases from J, the gap between germline ends came to 8 bases. CDR3 length equals 13 residues. Germline lookup yields CDR1 SGHAT and CDR2 FQNNGV. This clone came up once. Under the authors' procedure: By means of reference gene primer amplification, nucleated cell counts were estimated. Data came from immunoSEQ multiplex PCR; TCRdb stores just in-frame clones and leaves some out. That table gives V, J and clone size, and the DNA gave D and trimming. The sample records about 29,000 clones, 80% to 90% being singletons. The sequencing sample was made of peripheral blood. J is TRBJ1-1 and V is TRBV11-2; D call uncertain. The sequence was collected from an elderly man with acute or convalescent COVID-19. The CDR3 nucleotides are TGTGCCAGCAGCTTAAGTTCAGGCACTGAAGCTTTCTTT. Amino acid sequence: CASSLSSGTEAFF.